This TCR beta chain was identified in a study of regulatory T cells in long-lasting Graves disease. The study, taken as a whole, reports: With persistent disease, TRBV28, TRBJ1-2 and TRBJ2-5 were the favored segments. Only a small sample size was used, which may have cut accuracy.

V gave up 7 bases and J gave up 5 bases, with 23 bases separating them. The length of the CDR3 is 16 residues. The germline CDR1 and CDR2 sequences are MNHNS and SASEGT. Time point in this sample: persistent/refractory GD, antithyroid drugs over 5 years with positive TRAb. Scientists built the TCR library using RNA that was extracted from PBMCs. This clonotype was found many times. Antigen specificity is unknown. Construction of TCR beta libraries relied on iRepertoire HTBI primers and on Arm-PCR targeting CDR3 regions. As handled by the study authors: The samples included roughly 61 TRBV and 14 TRBJ segments. TCRdb processed the multiplex PCR reads anew with MiXCR; each CDR3 protein has one entry. Here the V and J calls rest on TCRdb's processing, not on the authors' analysis. Seen here are 430,000 or so distinct CDR3 sequences, under 25% observed once, and the top ten hold roughly an eighth.

The sequences come from peripheral blood mononuclear cells (PBMCs), collected when the disease was refractory, from a patient treated with antithyroid drugs. The sequence was collected from a female donor with Graves disease. The V call is TRBV6-1, the J call TRBJ2-5; D perhaps matches TRBD2 (6 bases). CDR3 residues: CASIPRGGTAGETQYF. The CDR3 nucleotides read TGTGCCAGCATCCCCCGGGGAGGAACCGCCGGGGAGACCCAGTACTTC.